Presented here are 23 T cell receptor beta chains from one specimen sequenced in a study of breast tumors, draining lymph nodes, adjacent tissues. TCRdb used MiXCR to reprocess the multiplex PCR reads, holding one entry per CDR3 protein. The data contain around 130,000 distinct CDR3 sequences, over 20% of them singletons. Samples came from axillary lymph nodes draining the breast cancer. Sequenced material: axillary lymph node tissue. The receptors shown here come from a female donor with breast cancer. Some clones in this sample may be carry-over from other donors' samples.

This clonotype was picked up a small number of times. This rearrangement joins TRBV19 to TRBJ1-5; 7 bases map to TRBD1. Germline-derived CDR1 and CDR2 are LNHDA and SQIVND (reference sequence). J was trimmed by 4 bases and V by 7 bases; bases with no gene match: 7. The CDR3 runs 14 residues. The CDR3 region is CASTPDRANQPQHF. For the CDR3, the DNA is TGTGCCAGTACCCCAGACAGGGCGAATCAGCCCCAGCATTTT.

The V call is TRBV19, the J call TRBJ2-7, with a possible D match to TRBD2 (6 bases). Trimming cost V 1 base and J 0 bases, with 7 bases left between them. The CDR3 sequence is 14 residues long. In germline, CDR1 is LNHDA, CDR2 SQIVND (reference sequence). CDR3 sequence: CASSIGGDSYEQYF. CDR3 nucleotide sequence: TGTGCCAGTAGTATAGGCGGGGACTCCTACGAGCAGTACTTC.

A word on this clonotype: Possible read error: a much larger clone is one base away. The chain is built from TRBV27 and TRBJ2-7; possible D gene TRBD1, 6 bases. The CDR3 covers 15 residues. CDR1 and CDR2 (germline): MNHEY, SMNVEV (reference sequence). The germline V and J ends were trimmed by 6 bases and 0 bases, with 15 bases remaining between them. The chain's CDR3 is CASRQGSLLSYEQYF. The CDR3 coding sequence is TGTGCCAGCAGACAGGGTTCCTTGCTCTCCTACGAGCAGTACTTC.

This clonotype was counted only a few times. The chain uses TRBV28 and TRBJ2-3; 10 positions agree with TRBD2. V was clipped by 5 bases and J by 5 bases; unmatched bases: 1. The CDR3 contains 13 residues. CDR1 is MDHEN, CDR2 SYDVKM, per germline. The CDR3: CASSRLAGDTQYF. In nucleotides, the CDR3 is TGTGCCAGCAGTAGACTAGCGGGAGATACGCAGTATTTT.

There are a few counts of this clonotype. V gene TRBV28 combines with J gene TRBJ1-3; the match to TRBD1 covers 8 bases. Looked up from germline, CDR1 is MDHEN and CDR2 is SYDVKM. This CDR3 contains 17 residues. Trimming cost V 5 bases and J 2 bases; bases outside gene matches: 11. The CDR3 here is CASSKPQGGSAGNTIYF. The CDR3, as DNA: TGTGCCAGCAGTAAACCACAGGGGGGTAGCGCTGGAAACACCATATATTTT.

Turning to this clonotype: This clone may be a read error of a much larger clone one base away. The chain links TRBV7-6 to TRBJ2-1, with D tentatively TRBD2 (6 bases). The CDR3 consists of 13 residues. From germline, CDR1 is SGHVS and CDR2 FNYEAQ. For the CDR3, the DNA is TGTGCTAGCGGCCGGAGTCGATACAATGAGCAGTTCTTC. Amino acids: CASGRSRYNEQFF.

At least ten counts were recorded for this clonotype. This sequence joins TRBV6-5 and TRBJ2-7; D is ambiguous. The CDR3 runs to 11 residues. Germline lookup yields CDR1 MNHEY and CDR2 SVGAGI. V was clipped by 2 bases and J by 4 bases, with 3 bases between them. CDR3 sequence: CASSYQYEQYF. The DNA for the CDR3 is TGTGCCAGCAGTTACCAATACGAGCAGTACTTC.

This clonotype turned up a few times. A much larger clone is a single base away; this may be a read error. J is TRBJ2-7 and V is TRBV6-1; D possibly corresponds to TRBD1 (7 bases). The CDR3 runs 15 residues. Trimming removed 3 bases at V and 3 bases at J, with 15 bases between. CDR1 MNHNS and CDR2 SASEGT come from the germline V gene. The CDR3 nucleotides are TGTGCCAGCAGTGAGCGGGGACAGCCCATCTACGAGCAGTACTTC. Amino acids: CASSERGQPIYEQYF.

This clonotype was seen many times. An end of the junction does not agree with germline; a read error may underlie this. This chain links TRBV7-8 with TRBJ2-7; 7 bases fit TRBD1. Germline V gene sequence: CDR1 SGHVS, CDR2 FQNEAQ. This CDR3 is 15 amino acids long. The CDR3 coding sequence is TGTGCCAGCAGCCTCGGGACAGTCCCCTCCTACGAGCGGTACTTC. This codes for CASSLGTVPSYERYF.

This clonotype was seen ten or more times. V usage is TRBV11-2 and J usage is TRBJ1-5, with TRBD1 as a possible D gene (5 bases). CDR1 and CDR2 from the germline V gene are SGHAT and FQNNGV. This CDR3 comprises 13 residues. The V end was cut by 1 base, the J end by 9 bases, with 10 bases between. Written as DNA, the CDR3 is TGTGCCAGCAGCTTAGCCGGGACTAGGCCCCAGCATTTT. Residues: CASSLAGTRPQHF.

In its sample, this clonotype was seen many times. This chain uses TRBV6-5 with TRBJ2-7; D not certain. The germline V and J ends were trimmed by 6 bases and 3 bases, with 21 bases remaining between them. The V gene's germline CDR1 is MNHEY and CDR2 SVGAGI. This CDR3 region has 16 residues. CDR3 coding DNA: TGTGCCAGCAGGGTGTTCTATCGGGCTACAAACTACGAGCAGTACTTC. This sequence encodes CASRVFYRATNYEQYF.

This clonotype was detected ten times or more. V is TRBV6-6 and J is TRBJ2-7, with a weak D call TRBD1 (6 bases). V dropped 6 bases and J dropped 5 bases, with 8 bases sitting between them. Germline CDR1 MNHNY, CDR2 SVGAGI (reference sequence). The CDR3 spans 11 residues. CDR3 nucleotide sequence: TGTGCCAGCAGAAGACAGGACGAGCAGTACTTC. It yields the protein CASRRQDEQYF.

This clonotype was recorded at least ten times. The CDR3 DNA sequence: TGCAGCGTTGGACTAGCGGGAAACACAGATACGCAGTATTTT. Translated: CSVGLAGNTDTQYF. This chain joins TRBV29-1 and TRBJ2-3, with 11 positions matching TRBD2. CDR1 is SQVTM, CDR2 ANQGSEA, per germline. Unmatched junction bases numbered 2, after V lost 4 bases and J lost 2 bases. This CDR3 contains 14 residues.

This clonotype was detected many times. CDR3 in amino acids: CASSSGTSGRSGEQFF. The CDR3, as DNA: TGTGCCAGCAGTTCCGGGACTAGCGGGAGGTCTGGTGAGCAGTTCTTC. This chain joins TRBV6-1 and TRBJ2-1; TRBD2 matches at 15 bases. Germline trimming cut 5 bases from V and 9 bases from J; bases unmatched to any gene: 8. Germline CDR1 reads MNHNS; CDR2 reads SASEGT. This CDR3 is 16 amino acids long.

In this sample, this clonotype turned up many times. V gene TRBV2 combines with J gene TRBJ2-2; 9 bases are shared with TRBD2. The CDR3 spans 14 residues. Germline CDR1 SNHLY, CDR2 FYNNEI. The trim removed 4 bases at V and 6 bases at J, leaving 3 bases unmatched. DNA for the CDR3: TGTGCCAGCAGTGTTAGCGGGAGTGCCGGGGAGCTGTTTTTT. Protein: CASSVSGSAGELFF.

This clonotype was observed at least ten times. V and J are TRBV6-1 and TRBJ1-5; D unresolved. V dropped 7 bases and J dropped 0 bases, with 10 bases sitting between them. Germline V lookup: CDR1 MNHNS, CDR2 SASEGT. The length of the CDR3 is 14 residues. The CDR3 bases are TGTGCCAGCATTCCGCGGGGTAGCAATCAGCCCCAGCATTTT. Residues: CASIPRGSNQPQHF.

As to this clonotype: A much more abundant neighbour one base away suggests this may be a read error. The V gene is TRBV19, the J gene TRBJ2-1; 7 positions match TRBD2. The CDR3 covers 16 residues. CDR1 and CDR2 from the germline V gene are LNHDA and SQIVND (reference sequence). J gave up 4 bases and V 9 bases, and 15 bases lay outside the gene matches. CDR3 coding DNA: TGTGCCAGCACCGGGACTAACGGCTCAATTTACAATGAGCAGTTCTTC. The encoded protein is CASTGTNGSIYNEQFF. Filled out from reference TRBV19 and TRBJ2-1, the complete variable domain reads DGGITQSPKYLFRKEGQNVTLSCEQNLNHDAMYWYRQDPGQGLRLIYYSQIVNDFQKGDIAEGYSVSREKKESFPLTVTSAQKNPTAFYLCASTGTNGSIYNEQFFGPGTRLTVL.

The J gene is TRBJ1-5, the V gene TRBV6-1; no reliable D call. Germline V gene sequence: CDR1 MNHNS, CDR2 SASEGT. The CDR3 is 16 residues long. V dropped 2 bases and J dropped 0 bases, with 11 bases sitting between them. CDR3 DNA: TGTGCCAGCAGTGAAAGAATGTCCTATAGCAATCAGCCCCAGCATTTT. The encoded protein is CASSERMSYSNQPQHF.

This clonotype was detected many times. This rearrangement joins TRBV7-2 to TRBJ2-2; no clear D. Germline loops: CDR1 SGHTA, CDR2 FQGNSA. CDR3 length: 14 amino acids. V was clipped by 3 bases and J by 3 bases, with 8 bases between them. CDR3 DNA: TGTGCCAGCAGCTTTCTGGTATACACCGGGGAGCTGTTTTTT. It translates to CASSFLVYTGELFF. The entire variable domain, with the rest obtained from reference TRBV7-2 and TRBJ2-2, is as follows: GAGVSQSPSNKVTEKGKDVELRCDPISGHTALYWYRQSLGQGLEFLIYFQGNSAPDKSGLPSDRFSAERTGGSVSTLTIQRTQQEDSAVYLCASSFLVYTGELFFGEGSRLTVL.

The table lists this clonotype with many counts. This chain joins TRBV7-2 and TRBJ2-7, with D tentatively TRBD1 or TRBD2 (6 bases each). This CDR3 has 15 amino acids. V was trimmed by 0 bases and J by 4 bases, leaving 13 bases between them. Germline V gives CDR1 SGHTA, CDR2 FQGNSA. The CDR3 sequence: CASSLAGGQIYEQYF. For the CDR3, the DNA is TGTGCCAGCAGCTTAGCTGGGGGGCAGATTTACGAGCAGTACTTC.

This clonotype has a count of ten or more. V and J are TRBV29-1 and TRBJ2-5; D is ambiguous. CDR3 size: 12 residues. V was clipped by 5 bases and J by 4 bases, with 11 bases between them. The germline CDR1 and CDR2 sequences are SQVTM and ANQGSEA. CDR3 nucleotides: TGCAGCGTTCTTTGGGGTCGAGAGACCCAGTACTTC. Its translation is CSVLWGRETQYF.

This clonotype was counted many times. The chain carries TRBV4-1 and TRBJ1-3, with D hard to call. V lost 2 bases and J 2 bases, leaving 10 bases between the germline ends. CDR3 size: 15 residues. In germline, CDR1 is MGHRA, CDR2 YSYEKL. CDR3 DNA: TGCGCCAGCAGCCAATCTGGGGTAACTGGAAACACCATATATTTT. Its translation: CASSQSGVTGNTIYF.

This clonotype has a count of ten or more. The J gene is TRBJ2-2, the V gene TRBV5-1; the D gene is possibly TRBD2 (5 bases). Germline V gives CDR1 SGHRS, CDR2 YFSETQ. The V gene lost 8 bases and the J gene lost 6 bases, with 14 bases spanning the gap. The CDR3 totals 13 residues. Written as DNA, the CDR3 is TGCGCCAGTGGGAGAGGGATTGCCGGGGAGCTGTTTTTT. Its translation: CASGRGIAGELFF.